This T cell receptor (beta chain) was captured by sequencing in a study of cytomegalovirus exposure and HLA in healthy donors. Study-level background: The roughly 110 validation repertoires were reported in a later analysis to have been generated on the same platform as the approximately 700 first-cohort repertoires.

The donors were members of the roughly 130-subject validation cohort (separate from the roughly 700-subject first cohort). About this clone itself: Antigen: not known.

The CDR3 runs to 14 residues. Deletions cut 4 bases from V and 3 bases from J, with 12 bases between. Germline V CDR1 and CDR2: MGHDK, SYGVNS. The study's findings and limits: Investigators reported 150 to 200 TCR beta chains as tied to cytomegalovirus. Usually a TCR sequence was rare, but some public TCRs were found in many donors.

Assay: immunoSEQ multiplex PCR; the TCRdb copy retains only in-frame clones and omits some. The sample has under 200,000 clones, approximately 86% seen once. V and J are TRBV25-1 and TRBJ1-1, with TRBD1 as a possible D gene (5 bases). This clonotype was obtained from a woman younger than 35 in good health and CMV-seronegative. Specimen: PBMCs. CDR3 in amino acids: CASSGGGAYTEAFF. Written as DNA, the CDR3 is TGTGCCAGCAGTGGGGGAGGGGCATACACTGAAGCTTTCTTT.